Sequencing of this TCR beta chain was carried out in a study of shared clonotypes between healthy human individuals. Study-level points and caveats: It was the few donors that limited the genetic and exposure-history diversity represented. Specimens sampled were limited to blood, with tissue repertoires likely differing. Clonotype sharing among donors, it was expected, would be affected by sequencing depth.

In regard to this clone: Its antigen is undetermined.

The V gene lost 6 bases and the J gene lost 6 bases, with 12 bases spanning the gap. The CDR3 contains 13 residues. Germline-derived CDR1 and CDR2 are ENHRY and SYGVKD. Measured with immunoSEQ multiplex PCR; TCRdb has only the in-frame clones, and not every one. The sample contains about 480,000 clones, approximately 79% of which appear only once. The TCR originated in a woman aged 40 to 50 in good health. Some clones in this sample may be carry-over from other donors' samples. Sequencing input: PBMCs. The rearrangement joins TRBV10-3 to TRBJ2-1, with D perhaps matching TRBD1 or TRBD2 (5 bases each). The CDR3 loop is CAIRGVVSNEQFF. The CDR3 DNA reads TGTGCCATCAGGGGGGTGGTTTCCAATGAGCAGTTCTTC.